The 28 T cell receptor beta chains below come from one sample, sequenced in a study of blood T cell repertoires in COVID-19. Here immunoSEQ multiplex PCR was the method, and the copy in TCRdb shows in-frame clones only, minus some. The table lists fewer than 100,000 clones, around nine tenths of them singletons, with approximately 10% in the top ten. Source material: peripheral blood. These receptors originate from a man between 50 and 59 years old with acute or convalescent COVID-19.

This rearrangement joins TRBV4-1 to TRBJ2-5; 7 nucleotides match TRBD2. The germline V gene encodes CDR1 MGHRA and CDR2 YSYEKL. V dropped 0 bases and J dropped 1; count of bases not matched to a gene: 5. The CDR3 totals 16 residues. CDR3 nucleotide sequence: TGCGCCAGCAGCCAAGATGGGGGGGTGGCCCAAGAGACCCAGTACTTC. It codes for CASSQDGGVAQETQYF.

This chain joins TRBV5-6 and TRBJ1-3; possible D gene TRBD1, 6 bases. Trimming removed 2 bases at V and 3 bases at J, with 12 bases between. The CDR3 runs 15 residues. Germline values: CDR1 SGHDT, CDR2 YYEEEE. CDR3 DNA: TGTGCCAGCAGCTTCCGGGGGGCTGGTGGAAACACCATATATTTT. Protein product: CASSFRGAGGNTIYF. The complete variable domain, with remaining parts taken from reference TRBV5-6 and TRBJ1-3, reads DAGVTQSPTHLIKTRGQQVTLRCSPKSGHDTVSWYQQALGQGPQFIFQYYEEEERQRGNFPDRFSGHQFPNYSSELNVNALLLGDSALYLCASSFRGAGGNTIYFGEGSWLTVV.

The chain employs TRBV5-1 and TRBJ2-7, with D perhaps TRBD1 (6 bases). The CDR3 is made up of 15 amino acids. V lost 5 bases and J 5 bases, leaving 20 bases between the germline ends. Germline V gives CDR1 SGHRS, CDR2 YFSETQ. CDR3 protein: CASRLQQGTYHEQYF. The CDR3 coding sequence is TGCGCCAGCAGGTTACAACAGGGCACCTATCACGAGCAGTACTTC.

This chain connects TRBV7-9 to TRBJ1-2, with TRBD1 matching 8 bases. The J segment lost 4 bases and the V segment lost 2 bases, leaving 6 bases of the junction unmatched. The CDR3 runs 15 residues. From germline, CDR1 is SEHNR and CDR2 FQNEAQ (reference sequence). In DNA, the CDR3 is TGTGCCAGCAGCTTAACCAGGGGGCCCTTCTATGGCTACACCTTC. Its protein product is CASSLTRGPFYGYTF.

The rearrangement joins TRBV19 to TRBJ2-7, with 12 bases aligning to TRBD1. The CDR3 consists of 14 residues. Losses at the gene ends were 10 bases for V and 7 bases for J; bases not matched to a gene: 11. CDR1 and CDR2 (germline): LNHDA, SQIVND (reference sequence). The CDR3 sequence is CATNVGTGGAEQYF. The CDR3 nucleotides read TGTGCCACTAACGTTGGGACAGGGGGCGCGGAGCAGTACTTC.

The V gene is TRBV29-1, the J gene TRBJ1-6; 7 positions agree with TRBD1. Germline trimming cut 4 bases from V and 8 bases from J; bases unmatched to any gene: 5. The length of the CDR3 is 13 residues. Germline values: CDR1 SQVTM, CDR2 ANQGSEA. The CDR3, as DNA: TGCAGCGTTGGCGACAGGGTGGATTCACCCCTCCACTTT. It codes for CSVGDRVDSPLHF.

The V call is TRBV7-2, the J call TRBJ1-3, with D unclear. Trimming removed 5 bases at V and 0 bases at J, with 20 bases between. The CDR3 runs to 18 residues. Germline-derived CDR1 and CDR2 are SGHTA and FQGNSA. CDR3 protein: CASSPRRSLRVSGNTIYF. CDR3 DNA: TGTGCCAGCAGCCCCCGTCGGTCACTTCGGGTCTCTGGAAACACCATATATTTT.

This chain uses TRBV11-2 with TRBJ2-5; TRBD2 aligns across 9 bases. Looked up from germline, CDR1 is SGHAT and CDR2 is FQNNGV. The length of the CDR3 is 18 residues. V trimming: 1 base; J trimming: 5 bases; junction bases outside the gene matches: 14. This CDR3 is CASSLVRSAGGPRETQYF. The CDR3 nucleotides are TGTGCCAGCAGCTTAGTGAGGTCCGCGGGAGGGCCCCGGGAGACCCAGTACTTC.

The chain links TRBV6-4 to TRBJ2-7; 9 nucleotides match TRBD1. CDR3 length: 16 amino acids. The germline V gene has CDR1 MRHNA and CDR2 SNTAGT. After removal of 0 bases from V and 4 bases from J, the junction contained 7 bases not matched to a gene. The CDR3 nucleotides read TGTGCCAGCAGTGACTCGGACAGGGGCGCTACGTACGAGCAGTACTTC. This encodes CASSDSDRGATYEQYF.

V usage is TRBV7-6 and J usage is TRBJ2-7; 7 bases agree with TRBD1. The CDR3 is 16 amino acids. The V and J ends lost 1 base and 1 base, in that order; junction bases with no gene match: 7. CDR1 SGHVS and CDR2 FNYEAQ come from the germline V gene. The CDR3 spells CASSLDPGQNSYEQYF. The CDR3 nucleotides are TGTGCCAGCAGCTTAGACCCGGGACAGAATTCCTACGAGCAGTACTTC.

V is TRBV11-2 and J is TRBJ2-1, with a possible D match to TRBD2 (6 bases). This CDR3 contains 15 residues. Trimming cost V 5 bases and J 1 base, with 12 bases left between them. Germline V gene data show CDR1 as SGHAT and CDR2 as FQNNGV. CDR3 in DNA: TGTGCCAGCAGCCCTAGCGTCCTATCCTACAATGAGCAGTTCTTC. It encodes CASSPSVLSYNEQFF.

The J gene is TRBJ2-5, the V gene TRBV7-3; tentative D call: TRBD1 (7 bases). CDR1 is SGHTA, CDR2 FQGTGA, per germline. This CDR3 is built from 14 residues. V lost 2 bases and J 5 bases, leaving 12 bases between the germline ends. The DNA for the CDR3 is TGTGCCAGCAGCTTAGGAGGGGGCCGGGAGACCCAGTACTTC. It is translated as CASSLGGGRETQYF.

The chain carries TRBV29-1 and TRBJ2-3; 8 nucleotides line up with TRBD2. CDR1 is SQVTM, CDR2 ANQGSEA, per germline. With V trimmed by 5 bases and J by 4 bases, 5 bases remained unmatched. This CDR3 is built from 13 residues. In DNA, the CDR3 is TGCAGCGTTCAACAGCGGGAGTCAGATACGCAGTATTTT. The encoded protein is CSVQQRESDTQYF.

This clone was found a few times. This chain links TRBV18 with TRBJ2-3; TRBD2 might be the D (6 bases). CDR1 KGHSH and CDR2 LQKENI come from the germline V gene. Trimming took 4 bases from V and 0 from J, leaving 17 bases between them. This CDR3 region has 17 residues. The CDR3 DNA reads as TGTGCCAGCTCACGGGGCGGAACGGGGACTAGCACAGATACGCAGTATTTT. Translating gives CASSRGGTGTSTDTQYF.

This clone was detected once. This chain uses TRBV18 with TRBJ1-2; 8 bases line up with TRBD1. Trimming cost V 6 bases and J 2 bases; bases outside gene matches: 5. Germline V gene sequence: CDR1 KGHSH, CDR2 LQKENI. This CDR3 has 14 amino acids. In DNA, the CDR3 is TGTGCCAGCTCGCGGACAGGGTCAAACTATGGCTACACCTTC. This sequence encodes CASSRTGSNYGYTF.

By proportion, this clone is large (0.1 to 1%). The chain couples TRBV15 to TRBJ2-3; 7 bases line up with TRBD1. Losses at the gene ends were 3 bases for V and 2 bases for J; bases not matched to a gene: 5. The CDR3 consists of 15 residues. Germline CDR1 and CDR2: LNHNV and YYDKDF (reference sequence). CDR3 amino acids: CATSRGQSLTDTQYF. The CDR3 DNA reads as TGTGCCACCAGCAGGGGACAGTCCCTCACAGATACGCAGTATTTT.

This CDR3 is CASSRQGPEQYF. CDR3 DNA sequence: TGTGCCAGCTCACGACAGGGTCCCGAGCAGTACTTC. This chain joins TRBV18 and TRBJ2-7; TRBD1 matches at 7 bases. The length of the CDR3 is 12 residues. V shed 4 bases, J shed 6 bases, and the junction held 3 bases outside the gene matches. CDR1 KGHSH and CDR2 LQKENI come from the germline V gene.

The CDR3 here is CASSESTWRGRNYGYTF. CDR3 nucleotide sequence: TGCGCCAGCAGTGAGTCGACTTGGAGGGGACGGAACTATGGCTACACCTTC. The chain joins TRBV10-2 to TRBJ1-2, with D perhaps TRBD1 (5 bases). Trimming took off 0 bases at V and 2 bases at J, with 16 bases between the two ends. The CDR3 contains 17 residues. Germline V gene lookup returns CDR1 WSHSY and CDR2 SAAADI.

V is TRBV6-5 and J is TRBJ2-7; 7 bases fit TRBD2. The J segment lost 2 bases and the V segment lost 6 bases, leaving 10 bases of the junction unmatched. Germline CDR1 reads MNHEY; CDR2 reads SVGAGI. This CDR3 contains 15 residues. CDR3 sequence reads: CASRGGRGSTYEQYF. The CDR3 DNA sequence: TGTGCCAGCAGGGGGGGGAGGGGCTCGACCTACGAGCAGTACTTC.

The chain has TRBV5-6 and TRBJ2-5; tentatively, D is TRBD2 (6 bases). CDR3 length: 16 residues. V lost 4 bases and J 5 bases, leaving 21 bases between the germline ends. CDR1 SGHDT and CDR2 YYEEEE come from the germline V gene. In DNA form, the CDR3 reads TGTGCCAGCAGCCAGTCTGTGTATGCAGGGAGGGAGACCCAGTACTTC. The encoded protein is CASSQSVYAGRETQYF.

The chain uses TRBV6-6 and TRBJ2-5; D is possibly TRBD1 (5 bases). V was trimmed by 6 bases and J by 1 base, leaving 6 bases between them. This CDR3 has 12 residues. In germline, CDR1 is MNHNY, CDR2 SVGAGI (reference sequence). The CDR3 here is CASSQGQETQYF. CDR3 coding DNA: TGTGCCAGCAGCCAGGGCCAAGAGACCCAGTACTTC.

The chain links TRBV20-1 to TRBJ1-5; D possibly corresponds to TRBD1 (6 bases). The CDR3 has 16 amino acids. Per germline, CDR1 DFQATT and CDR2 SNEGSKA (reference sequence). Deletions cut 3 bases from V and 2 bases from J, with 17 bases between. The CDR3 loop reads CSASGGGSGGNQPQHF. For the CDR3, the DNA is TGCAGTGCTAGTGGTGGGGGCTCGGGCGGCAATCAGCCCCAGCATTTT.

The chain combines TRBV6-5 with TRBJ2-1; the match to TRBD2 covers 8 bases. Germline CDR1 MNHEY, CDR2 SVGAGI. Trimming at V came to 2 bases and at J to 0 bases, leaving 0 bases not matched to a gene. CDR3 length: 15 residues. DNA for the CDR3: TGTGCCAGCAGTTACAGCGGGAGCTCCTACAATGAGCAGTTCTTC. This codes for CASSYSGSSYNEQFF.

V usage is TRBV6-1 and J usage is TRBJ2-1, with D uncertain. Germline lookup yields CDR1 MNHNS and CDR2 SASEGT. This CDR3 has 13 amino acids. Trimming cost V 0 bases and J 7 bases, with 7 bases left between them. The CDR3 here is CASSEARNNEQFF. CDR3 in DNA: TGTGCCAGCAGTGAAGCGAGGAATAATGAGCAGTTCTTC.

The gene calls are TRBV18 and TRBJ1-2; 8 bases fit TRBD1. CDR3 size: 14 residues. V dropped 2 bases and J dropped 8; count of bases not matched to a gene: 7. Germline V gene lookup returns CDR1 KGHSH and CDR2 LQKENI. Here the CDR3 reads CASSPSDRVEGYTF. CDR3 DNA: TGTGCCAGCTCACCATCGGACAGGGTTGAAGGCTACACCTTC. The entire variable domain, with the rest obtained from reference TRBV18 and TRBJ1-2, is as follows: NAGVMQNPRHLVRRRGQEARLRCSPMKGHSHVYWYRQLPEEGLKFMVYLQKENIIDESGMPKERFSAEFPKEGPSILRIQQVVRGDSAAYFCASSPSDRVEGYTFGSGTRLTVV.

The rearrangement links TRBV4-2 to TRBJ2-2; TRBD2 might be the D (6 bases). Trimming took 1 base from V and 1 from J, leaving 16 bases between them. This CDR3 spans 18 amino acids. Germline-derived CDR1 and CDR2 are LGHNA and YNFKEQ. CDR3 sequence reads: CASSQAWTNNLNTGELFF. The CDR3 DNA sequence: TGTGCCAGCAGCCAAGCCTGGACTAACAATTTGAACACCGGGGAGCTGTTTTTT.

This clone was seen a single time. V usage is TRBV29-1 and J usage is TRBJ1-2; TRBD1 is a possible D gene (6 bases). V lost 1 base and J lost 3, with 12 bases in between. The CDR3 contains 14 residues. CDR1 is SQVTM, CDR2 ANQGSEA, per germline. CDR3 protein: CSVEARGRDYGYTF. The CDR3 region has the DNA TGCAGCGTTGAAGCCAGGGGTAGAGACTATGGCTACACCTTC.

This chain uses TRBV6-5 with TRBJ1-4; D gene unclear. CDR1 and CDR2 (germline): MNHEY, SVGAGI. Trimming removed 6 bases at V and 0 bases at J, with 8 bases between. This CDR3 region has 14 residues. CDR3 coding DNA: TGTGCCAGCAGCCATACAGCAACTAATGAAAAACTGTTTTTT. Protein sequence: CASSHTATNEKLFF.